The clone carrying this TCR beta chain appeared a single time. Trimming shortened V by 6 bases and J by 4 bases, and 13 bases separated the two germline ends. Germline V gene sequence: CDR1 MNHEY, CDR2 SMNVEV (reference sequence). There are 14 residues in the CDR3. This entry belongs to a study of blood T cell repertoires in COVID-19. Study-level background: The United States, Italy and Spain supplied acute and convalescent COVID-19 samples. The cDNA or gDNA used as material had been derived from T cells, B-cell-depleted T cells, or PBMCs.

Authors' processing steps: Reference gene primer amplification gave estimated nucleated cell counts. Clones were read by immunoSEQ multiplex PCR, and TCRdb kept only the in-frame ones, dropping some. V and J calls and clone size come straight from that table; D and trimming were deduced from the DNA. The sample yields 350,000 to 450,000 clones, less than 85% seen once. The source material was peripheral blood. V is TRBV27 and J is TRBJ2-1; perhaps TRBD1 as D (6 bases). This TCR came from a woman between 18 and 30 years old with acute or convalescent COVID-19. The CDR3 spells CASSKAGTYNEQFF. The CDR3 nucleotides are TGTGCCAGCAGCAAAGCCGGGACATACAATGAGCAGTTCTTC.